The 24 T cell receptor beta chains reported below all come from one sample, sequenced in a study of PD-L1 blockade in urothelial cancer (dated by TCRdb to about 2017). Preparation of the library involved the immunoSEQ multiplex PCR assay. As stored in TCRdb, this immuneACCESS dataset retains in-frame rearrangements with V and J assigned. A fraction of the clones does not appear; measured against another copy, unresolved V genes explain less than half of the discrepancy, and the remainder lacks a known reason. The sample records 30,000 or so clones, 80% to 90% of which are singletons. The ten largest account for about 7.8% of the sample. The time point label on this specimen signifies: peripheral blood 6 weeks after treatment start. The sample here was PBMCs, taken around atezolizumab (anti-PD-L1) treatment. These receptor sequences come from a man older than 75 with urothelial cancer.

The chain employs TRBV2 and TRBJ2-1; TRBD2 matches 12 bases. CDR1 SNHLY and CDR2 FYNNEI come from the germline V gene. V was clipped by 5 bases and J by 7 bases; unmatched bases: 6. This CDR3 has 15 amino acids. In DNA, the CDR3 is TGTGCCAGCAGTCTAGGACTAGCGGGACAGAATGAGCAGTTCTTC. Translated, it gives CASSLGLAGQNEQFF.

This clone rates as medium-sized. The genes are TRBV9 and TRBJ2-5, with a tentative D call TRBD1 (6 bases). This CDR3 spans 16 amino acids. Germline lookup yields CDR1 SGDLS and CDR2 YYNGEE. V shed 3 bases and J shed 5 bases, with 20 bases lying between them. The CDR3 DNA sequence: TGTGCCAGCAGCGCAGAGGGATCCGGAAGGGGGGAGACCCAGTACTTC. Its protein product is CASSAEGSGRGETQYF. Filled out from reference TRBV9 and TRBJ2-5, the complete variable domain reads DSGVTQTPKHLITATGQRVTLRCSPRSGDLSVYWYQQSLDQGLQFLIQYYNGEERAKGNILERFSAQQFPDLHSELNLSSLELGDSALYFCASSAEGSGRGETQYFGPGTRLLVL.

This chain uses TRBV15 with TRBJ2-7; 10 bases line up with TRBD1. The CDR3 contains 15 residues. Trimming took 0 bases from V and 3 from J; bases not matched to a gene: 2. Germline-derived CDR1 and CDR2 are LNHNV and YYDKDF (reference sequence). The CDR3 loop is CATSRETGGFYEQYF. DNA for the CDR3: TGTGCCACCAGCAGAGAGACAGGGGGCTTCTACGAGCAGTACTTC.

CDR3 loop: CASSPSMELAGAHEQYF. CDR3 in DNA: TGTGCCAGCTCGCCATCCATGGAACTAGCGGGAGCCCACGAGCAGTACTTC. The rearrangement joins TRBV18 to TRBJ2-7, with 11 nucleotides matching TRBD2. The V gene's germline CDR1 is KGHSH and CDR2 LQKENI. The CDR3 is 17 amino acids. Trimming cost V 6 bases and J 5 bases; bases outside gene matches: 15.

The chain has TRBV5-1 and TRBJ2-7, with a weak D call TRBD2 (5 bases). The germline V gene encodes CDR1 SGHRS and CDR2 YFSETQ. V dropped 0 bases and J dropped 6 bases, with 10 bases sitting between them. The CDR3 contains 13 residues. CDR3 sequence reads: CASSLGEGGEQYF. The CDR3 DNA is TGCGCCAGCAGCTTGGGTGAGGGCGGCGAGCAGTACTTC.

The chain is built from TRBV19 and TRBJ1-2; TRBD1 is a possible D gene (6 bases). Trimming took off 6 bases at V and 5 bases at J, with 16 bases between the two ends. The length of the CDR3 is 14 residues. The V gene's germline CDR1 is LNHDA and CDR2 SQIVND (reference sequence). CDR3 in DNA: TGTGCCAGTAGACAGGACAGACGGTCATATGGCTACACCTTC. This translates into CASRQDRRSYGYTF.

The V and J genes are TRBV6-5 and TRBJ2-7, with D perhaps matching TRBD2 (6 bases). Trimming shortened V by 0 bases and J by 5 bases, and 17 bases separated the two germline ends. The CDR3 is made up of 16 amino acids. The germline gives CDR1 MNHEY, CDR2 SVGAGI. The CDR3 is CASSYSIPLPGDEQYF. CDR3 nucleotides: TGTGCCAGCAGTTACTCGATCCCGCTTCCGGGGGACGAGCAGTACTTC.

This sequence joins TRBV30 and TRBJ1-5, with 9 nucleotides matching TRBD1. CDR1 and CDR2 from the germline V gene are GTSNPN and SVGIG (reference sequence). V shed 0 bases and J 5 bases; nucleotides not matched to a gene: 11. This CDR3 contains 17 residues. The CDR3 here is CAWSVRGTGTGYQPQHF. The CDR3 DNA reads TGTGCCTGGAGTGTAAGGGGGACCGGGACAGGGTATCAGCCCCAGCATTTT.

The chain couples TRBV18 to TRBJ1-2, with D possibly being TRBD1 (6 bases). The germline V gene encodes CDR1 KGHSH and CDR2 LQKENI. Deletions cut 1 base from V and 4 bases from J, with 16 bases between. This CDR3 has 16 residues. The CDR3 DNA is TGTGCCAGCTCACCACTCCAGGGGCCTGACTTCTATGGCTACACCTTC. Its protein is CASSPLQGPDFYGYTF.

The V and J genes are TRBV11-2 and TRBJ2-2; TRBD1 matches 9 bases. The CDR3 is made up of 15 amino acids. Trimming took 5 bases from V and 5 from J; bases not matched to a gene: 6. Per the germline V gene, CDR1 is SGHAT and CDR2 is FQNNGV. The CDR3 nucleotides read TGTGCCAGCAGCCCCCCGGGACAGGGAACCGGGGAGCTGTTTTTT. Protein sequence: CASSPPGQGTGELFF.

Here the CDR3 DNA reads TGTGCCAGCAGCTCTTGGGCAGGGGAAGAGACCCAGTACTTC. It codes for CASSSWAGEETQYF. V gene TRBV28 combines with J gene TRBJ2-5; D might be TRBD1 (6 bases). This CDR3 has 14 amino acids. CDR1 and CDR2 (germline): MDHEN, SYDVKM. V lost 6 bases, J lost 3 bases, and 14 bases lay in between.

This chain connects TRBV9 to TRBJ2-2; possibly TRBD2 for D (6 bases). CDR1 SGDLS and CDR2 YYNGEE come from the germline V gene. Trimming took off 7 bases at V and 5 bases at J, with 9 bases between the two ends. This CDR3 is 12 amino acids long. The CDR3 protein is CASGGVTGELFF. As DNA, the CDR3 is TGTGCCAGCGGAGGGGTTACCGGGGAGCTGTTTTTT.

The rearrangement uses TRBV5-4 and TRBJ2-5, with D maybe TRBD2 (5 bases). V was trimmed by 0 bases and J by 4 bases, leaving 10 bases between them. CDR3 length: 14 residues. CDR1 is SGHNT, CDR2 YYREEE, per germline (reference sequence). The DNA of the CDR3 is TGTGCCAGCAGCTTGGACGGGATCGGAGAGACCCAGTACTTC. Protein product: CASSLDGIGETQYF.

Written as DNA, the CDR3 is TGTGCCAGCAGCCAATCGGCGGTAGCGGGAGGGTATACGCAGTATTTT. It encodes CASSQSAVAGGYTQYF. The chain couples TRBV16 to TRBJ2-3; 11 nucleotides align to TRBD2. The CDR3 spans 16 residues. Germline lookup yields CDR1 KGHSY and CDR2 FQNENV. With V trimmed by 0 bases and J by 7 bases, 6 bases remained unmatched.

This clone was observed a single time. This rearrangement joins TRBV7-2 to TRBJ2-2; 7 bases are shared with TRBD2. This CDR3 is 15 amino acids long. Germline V lookup: CDR1 SGHTA, CDR2 FQGNSA. V shed 4 bases and J 1 base; nucleotides not matched to a gene: 3. CDR3 DNA sequence: TGTGCCAGCAGCTCTAGCGGACTGAACACCGGGGAGCTGTTTTTT. It translates to CASSSSGLNTGELFF.

This clone was seen once. V usage is TRBV5-4 and J usage is TRBJ2-1; 9 bases line up with TRBD2. This CDR3 has 15 residues. Germline V gene data show CDR1 as SGHNT and CDR2 as YYREEE (reference sequence). The junction had 0 bases not matched to a gene; V was cut back by 2 bases and J by 0 bases. The CDR3 sequence is CASSFSGSSYNEQFF. For the CDR3, the DNA is TGTGCCAGCAGCTTTAGCGGGAGCTCCTACAATGAGCAGTTCTTC.

Only one count was recorded for this clone. The chain joins TRBV5-4 to TRBJ2-3; tentative D call: TRBD2 (6 bases). The CDR3 extends over 15 amino acids. V lost 1 base and J 0 bases, leaving 9 bases between the germline ends. Looked up from germline, CDR1 is SGHNT and CDR2 is YYREEE (reference sequence). In DNA, the CDR3 is TGTGCCAGCAGCTTGACTAGCAGTAGCACAGATACGCAGTATTTT. Its translation is CASSLTSSSTDTQYF.

This clone was seen only a few times. The chain employs TRBV28 and TRBJ2-1, with D possibly being TRBD2 (6 bases). Trimming took off 7 bases at V and 4 bases at J, with 14 bases between the two ends. CDR1 and CDR2 from the germline V gene are MDHEN and SYDVKM. The CDR3 runs 14 residues. CDR3 bases: TGTGCCAGCAAGGAGACTAGGGGTTACAATGAGCAGTTCTTC. Translation: CASKETRGYNEQFF.

The genes are TRBV30 and TRBJ2-1; 9 bases align to TRBD2. CDR3 length: 16 residues. The germline gives CDR1 GTSNPN, CDR2 SVGIG (reference sequence). V was pared by 0 bases and J by 2 bases, with 5 bases of the junction left unmatched. CDR3 nucleotide sequence: TGTGCCTGGAGTGTACGGCGGGAGGGCCCCTACAATGAGCAGTTCTTC. This sequence encodes CAWSVRREGPYNEQFF.

This rearrangement joins TRBV7-6 to TRBJ2-7; TRBD1 agrees at 9 bases. Per the germline V gene, CDR1 is SGHVS and CDR2 is FNYEAQ. Trimming took 5 bases from V and 4 from J; bases not matched to a gene: 6. This CDR3 region has 14 residues. CDR3 coding DNA: TGTGCCAGCAGCCCGGGACAGGGAGTTTACGAGCAGTACTTC. This codes for CASSPGQGVYEQYF.

The chain employs TRBV28 and TRBJ2-2, with a possible D match to TRBD1 (5 bases). The germline V gene encodes CDR1 MDHEN and CDR2 SYDVKM. This CDR3 is 13 amino acids long. V shed 6 bases and J shed 5 bases, with 10 bases lying between them. Here the CDR3 DNA reads TGTGCCAGCAGCCCCCCAGGGACCGGGGAGCTGTTTTTT. Its translation: CASSPPGTGELFF.

V is TRBV29-1 and J is TRBJ1-2; D perhaps matches TRBD1 (6 bases). V shed 3 bases and J shed 1 base, with 12 bases lying between them. Germline values: CDR1 SQVTM, CDR2 ANQGSEA. The CDR3 is 14 residues long. CDR3 amino acids: CSVDGQMRNYGYTF. In nucleotides, the CDR3 is TGCAGCGTTGATGGACAGATGCGTAACTATGGCTACACCTTC.

This rearrangement joins TRBV18 to TRBJ1-5; tentative D call: TRBD1 (5 bases). This CDR3 is built from 14 residues. Trimming stripped 2 bases from V and 6 bases from J, with 11 bases between. CDR1 and CDR2 from the germline V gene are KGHSH and LQKENI. CDR3 sequence reads: CASSPGAEPQPQHF. CDR3 nucleotide sequence: TGTGCCAGCTCACCAGGGGCCGAACCTCAGCCCCAGCATTTT.

This chain joins TRBV11-1 and TRBJ1-2, with 7 positions matching TRBD1. The CDR3 length is 13 residues. Germline CDR1 reads SGHAT; CDR2 reads FQDESV (reference sequence). V trimming: 3 bases; J trimming: 6 bases; junction bases outside the gene matches: 4. CDR3 region: CASSFDREHGYTF. DNA for the CDR3: TGTGCCAGCAGCTTTGACAGGGAGCATGGCTACACCTTC.